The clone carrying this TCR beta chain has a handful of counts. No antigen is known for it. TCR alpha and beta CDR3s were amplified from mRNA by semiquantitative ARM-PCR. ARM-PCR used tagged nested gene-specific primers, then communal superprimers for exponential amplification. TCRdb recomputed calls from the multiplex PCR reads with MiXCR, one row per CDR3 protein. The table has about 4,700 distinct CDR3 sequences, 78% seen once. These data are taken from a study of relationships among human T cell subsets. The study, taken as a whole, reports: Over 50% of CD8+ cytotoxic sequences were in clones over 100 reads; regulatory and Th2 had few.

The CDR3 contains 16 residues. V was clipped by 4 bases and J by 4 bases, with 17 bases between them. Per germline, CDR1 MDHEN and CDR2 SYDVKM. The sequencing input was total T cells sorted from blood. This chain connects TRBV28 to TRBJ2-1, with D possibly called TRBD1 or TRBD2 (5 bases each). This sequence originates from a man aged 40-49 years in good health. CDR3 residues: CASSSAGTSQYNEQFF. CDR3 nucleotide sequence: TGTGCCAGCAGTTCGGCCGGGACGAGTCAATACAATGAGCAGTTCTTC. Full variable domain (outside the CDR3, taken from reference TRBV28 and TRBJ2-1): DVKVTQSSRYLVKRTGEKVFLECVQDMDHENMFWYRQDPGLGLRLIYFSYDVKMKEKGDIPEGYSVSREKKERFSLILESASTNQTSMYLCASSSAGTSQYNEQFFGPGTRLTVL.